Below, 20 T cell receptor beta chains from the same sample are listed, as sequenced in a study of shared clonotypes between healthy human individuals. Positively selected for CCR7, the CD45RO-negative cells used as naive CD8 cells excluded terminally differentiated effector memory CD45RA+ cells. Here immunoSEQ multiplex PCR was the method, and the copy in TCRdb shows in-frame clones only, minus some. The repertoire has about 2,100,000 clones, approximately 94% of them found once; the top ten carry under 2%. Sequencing was done on a sample of naive CD8+ T cells from PBMCs. The source is a man younger than 35 in good health. Some clones in this sample may be carry-over from other donors' samples.

The chain joins TRBV7-6 to TRBJ2-1; unclear D gene. Germline V gene sequence: CDR1 SGHVS, CDR2 FNYEAQ. The germline V and J ends were trimmed by 2 bases and 4 bases, with 6 bases remaining between them. The CDR3 sequence is 13 residues long. The chain's CDR3 is CASSLRRYNEQFF. In DNA, the CDR3 is TGTGCCAGCAGCTTACGGCGGTACAATGAGCAGTTCTTC.

CDR3 region: CASSYSREGLGDTQYF. As DNA, the CDR3 is TGTGCCAGCAGTTACTCACGGGAGGGCCTAGGAGATACGCAGTATTTT. The rearrangement joins TRBV6-5 to TRBJ2-3; 8 positions agree with TRBD2. This CDR3 region has 16 residues. The V segment lost 0 bases and the J segment 5 bases; nucleotides outside the gene matches: 7. From germline, CDR1 is MNHEY and CDR2 SVGAGI.

The V gene is TRBV11-2, the J gene TRBJ1-5; no clear D gene. This CDR3 contains 12 residues. The V and J ends lost 0 bases and 7 bases respectively, with 4 bases between them. Germline loops: CDR1 SGHAT, CDR2 FQNNGV. This chain's CDR3 is CASSLDHQPQHF. The CDR3 DNA follows: TGTGCCAGCAGCTTAGACCACCAGCCCCAGCATTTT.

Comments on this clone: Other nucleotide sequences in the sample specify the same CDR3. This chain's CDR3 is CASSLVGSSYEQYF. DNA of the CDR3: TGTGCCAGCAGTTTGGTGGGGAGCTCCTACGAGCAGTACTTC. V and J are TRBV27 and TRBJ2-7, with a possible D match to TRBD2 (5 bases). Trimming shortened V by 3 bases and J by 0 bases, and 9 bases separated the two germline ends. Germline CDR1 reads MNHEY; CDR2 reads SMNVEV (reference sequence). CDR3 length equals 14 residues.

On this clone itself: Other DNA sequences in the same sample also yield this CDR3. The J gene is TRBJ2-7, the V gene TRBV19, with a possible D match to TRBD2 (6 bases). The CDR3 sequence is 14 residues long. Germline values: CDR1 LNHDA, CDR2 SQIVND (reference sequence). Trimming stripped 3 bases from V and 4 bases from J, with 13 bases between. CDR3 coding DNA: TGTGCCAGTAGTATCCGAGGAGGAGGGTACGAGCAGTACTTC. It encodes CASSIRGGGYEQYF.

This clone was seen only once. The gene calls are TRBV9 and TRBJ1-3, with 7 bases fitting TRBD1. The CDR3 loop spans 15 amino acids. Unmatched junction bases numbered 4, after V lost 4 bases and J lost 0 bases. CDR1 is SGDLS, CDR2 YYNGEE, per germline. CDR3 sequence: CASSTGVHSGNTIYF. The CDR3 nucleotides are TGTGCCAGCAGCACAGGGGTCCACTCTGGAAACACCATATATTTT.

The chain combines TRBV27 with TRBJ2-7, with a weak D call TRBD1 (6 bases). This CDR3 contains 15 residues. Germline assignment: CDR1 MNHEY and CDR2 SMNVEV (reference sequence). V shed 1 base and J shed 2 bases, with 12 bases lying between them. CDR3 loop: CASSLYSRGTYEQYF. CDR3 nucleotides: TGTGCCAGCAGTTTATATTCCAGGGGCACCTACGAGCAGTACTTC.

CDR3 sequence: CASSHGGGRGYEQYF. CDR3 bases: TGTGCCAGCAGCCACGGCGGGGGCAGGGGATACGAGCAGTACTTC. This chain uses TRBV14 with TRBJ2-7; D perhaps matches TRBD2 (7 bases). Trimming took off 3 bases at V and 4 bases at J, with 16 bases between the two ends. The CDR3 covers 15 residues. The germline gives CDR1 SGHDN, CDR2 FVKESK.

V usage is TRBV7-6 and J usage is TRBJ2-5; 7 bases fit TRBD1. The CDR3 contains 13 residues. V was pared by 4 bases and J by 5 bases, with 4 bases of the junction left unmatched. Germline values: CDR1 SGHVS, CDR2 FNYEAQ. For the CDR3, the DNA is TGTGCCAGCAGCTGGGGCAGGGGGGAGACCCAGTACTTC. This encodes CASSWGRGETQYF.

V and J are TRBV11-3 and TRBJ2-1; 7 nucleotides align to TRBD2. This CDR3 has 15 amino acids. Germline-derived CDR1 and CDR2 are SGHNT and YENEEA. Unmatched junction bases numbered 5, after V lost 6 bases and J lost 0 bases. The CDR3 protein is CASSSRESSYNEQFF. For the CDR3, the DNA is TGTGCCAGCAGTTCGCGGGAGAGCTCCTACAATGAGCAGTTCTTC.

This rearrangement joins TRBV16 to TRBJ1-3; TRBD1 is a possible D gene (6 bases). This CDR3 is built from 18 residues. The germline CDR1 and CDR2 sequences are KGHSY and FQNENV. Trimming pared 4 bases from V and 0 bases from J, leaving 19 bases between. The chain's CDR3 is CASSPFVGQSISGNTIYF. The CDR3, as DNA: TGTGCCAGCAGCCCATTCGTTGGACAGTCAATCTCTGGAAACACCATATATTTT.

The chain carries TRBV28 and TRBJ2-1; 8 bases fit TRBD1. The CDR3 is made up of 15 amino acids. V gave up 6 bases and J gave up 7 bases; unmatched junction bases: 11. Per the germline V gene, CDR1 is MDHEN and CDR2 is SYDVKM. The CDR3 bases are TGTGCCAGCAGAATCAGGGGGCCCGCCTGGAATGAGCAGTTCTTC. As protein: CASRIRGPAWNEQFF.

V is TRBV7-2 and J is TRBJ2-3; tentatively, D is TRBD1 (5 bases). Between the trimmed V and J ends, which lost 2 bases and 5 bases, there was a span of 14 bases. The CDR3 consists of 15 residues. Germline V gene lookup returns CDR1 SGHTA and CDR2 FQGNSA. The CDR3 DNA reads as TGTGCCAGCAGCTTATATGGGCAGGGAAAAGATACGCAGTATTTT. Its translation: CASSLYGQGKDTQYF.

J is TRBJ1-1 and V is TRBV9; D uncertain. Looked up from germline, CDR1 is SGDLS and CDR2 is YYNGEE. The CDR3 covers 14 residues. V lost 4 bases, J lost 3 bases, and 13 bases lay in between. The CDR3 DNA reads TGTGCCAGCAGCACCGACGGTGGGCACACTGAAGCTTTCTTT. Translated, it gives CASSTDGGHTEAFF.

The chain uses TRBV5-6 and TRBJ2-1; the D gene is possibly TRBD2 (5 bases). CDR1 SGHDT and CDR2 YYEEEE come from the germline V gene. The CDR3 extends over 14 amino acids. V lost 7 bases to trimming and J lost 0 bases, with 11 bases between them. CDR3 in DNA: TGTGCCAGCGTGGAAGGGAGCTCCTACAATGAGCAGTTCTTC. It specifies CASVEGSSYNEQFF. The complete variable domain, with remaining parts taken from reference TRBV5-6 and TRBJ2-1, reads DAGVTQSPTHLIKTRGQQVTLRCSPKSGHDTVSWYQQALGQGPQFIFQYYEEEERQRGNFPDRFSGHQFPNYSSELNVNALLLGDSALYLCASVEGSSYNEQFFGPGTRLTVL.

V and J are TRBV5-6 and TRBJ2-1, with a tentative D call TRBD1 (5 bases). Trimming pared 4 bases from V and 5 bases from J, leaving 10 bases between. The germline CDR1 and CDR2 sequences are SGHDT and YYEEEE. This CDR3 region has 13 residues. The CDR3 bases are TGTGCCAGCAGCCGTGGGGCTAACAATGAGCAGTTCTTC. This gives the protein CASSRGANNEQFF.

V and J are TRBV4-2 and TRBJ1-1; D uncertain. Germline V lookup: CDR1 LGHNA, CDR2 YNFKEQ. This CDR3 comprises 14 residues. V dropped 4 bases and J dropped 0 bases, with 9 bases sitting between them. CDR3 nucleotide sequence: TGTGCCAGCAGCCGAACAGACATGAACACTGAAGCTTTCTTT. Protein product: CASSRTDMNTEAFF.

This chain connects TRBV14 to TRBJ2-7; unclear D gene. V lost 4 bases and J 0 bases, leaving 13 bases between the germline ends. CDR3 length: 15 amino acids. Germline-derived CDR1 and CDR2 are SGHDN and FVKESK. The CDR3 protein is CASSPLLTGSYEQYF. CDR3 nucleotides: TGTGCCAGCAGCCCCCTTCTGACTGGCTCCTACGAGCAGTACTTC.

V and J are TRBV4-2 and TRBJ2-7; the match to TRBD1 covers 10 bases. The CDR3 has 14 residues. Germline assignment: CDR1 LGHNA and CDR2 YNFKEQ. Trimming cost V 3 bases and J 3 bases; bases outside gene matches: 2. CDR3 residues: CASSQGTGDYEQYF. The CDR3 coding sequence is TGTGCCAGCAGCCAGGGGACAGGGGACTACGAGCAGTACTTC.

Comment on this clone: Other DNA sequences in the sample encode the same CDR3. This chain uses TRBV6-5 with TRBJ2-1, with D uncertain. The CDR3 consists of 15 residues. V lost 0 bases to trimming and J lost 0 bases, with 6 bases between them. CDR1 is MNHEY, CDR2 SVGAGI, per germline. The CDR3 DNA reads TGTGCCAGCAGTTACTCGAGGAGCTCCTACAATGAGCAGTTCTTC. Translated: CASSYSRSSYNEQFF.